This TCR beta chain derives from a study of cytomegalovirus exposure and HLA in healthy donors. Findings and limits, study-wide: Subsequent analysis revealed that first-cohort TCR clusters tended to co-occur in the approximately 120 validation repertoires.

The repertoire was sequenced with immunoSEQ multiplex PCR; TCRdb's copy has only in-frame clones and lacks some. The sample holds 150,000 to 200,000 clones, around four fifths seen once. The CDR3 has 13 residues. Between the trimmed V and J ends, which lost 4 bases and 4 bases, there was a span of 10 bases. Germline lookup yields CDR1 MNHEY and CDR2 SVGAGI. In the case of this clone: The antigen remains unidentified.

The specimen sequenced was PBMCs. The sequence came from a man aged 30-40 years in good health and CMV-seropositive. The genes are TRBV6-5 and TRBJ1-2; D perhaps matches TRBD1 (5 bases). The CDR3 DNA sequence: TGTGCCAGCAGTTTTGGGGGGGGCTATGGCTACACCTTC. Encoded protein: CASSFGGGYGYTF.